This TCR beta chain was documented in a study of a mutant IDH1 vaccine in newly diagnosed glioma. In germline, CDR1 is GTSNPN, CDR2 SVGIG (reference sequence). This CDR3 contains 14 residues. V was trimmed by 3 bases and J by 3 bases, leaving 9 bases between them. The method was immunoSEQ multiplex PCR; TCRdb's version includes in-frame clones alone and lacks a portion of them. The sample shows around 56,000 clones, 81% of them seen only once. This clone has just a few counts. Its cognate antigen is unknown. As for time point: week 23, last vaccination. Doses comprised 300 ug of mutant IDH1 20-mer peptide each, plus topical imiquimod.

The V gene is TRBV30, the J gene TRBJ1-6, with a weak D call TRBD1 (5 bases). This clonotype was obtained from a woman between 35 and 50 years old with glioma. Some clones in this sample may be carry-over from other donors' samples. The starting material was PBMCs, obtained from a glioma patient whose treatment included an IDH1 peptide vaccine. The DNA for the CDR3 is TGTGCCTGGAGGGGGCTGAGCTATAATTCACCCCTCCACTTT. Protein product: CAWRGLSYNSPLHF.